This entry lists 32 T cell receptor beta chains sequenced from one sample in a study of blood T cells in healthy people across ages. Alongside a J-beta primer mix, a sample-barcoded 5' primer served in a second PCR lasting roughly 6 to 12 cycles. In TCRdb, the 5' RACE reads were re-called with MiXCR into one record per CDR3 protein. The sample contains approximately 1.5 million distinct CDR3 sequences, roughly 30% of which appear only once. Input material: blood. These receptors were collected from a woman in her 30s in good health.

The V gene is TRBV10-2, the J gene TRBJ2-3; TRBD2 aligns across 12 bases. Germline V CDR1 and CDR2: WSHSY, SAAADI. The CDR3 extends over 18 amino acids. With 10 bases clipped from V and 3 bases from J, the junction kept 17 bases outside the gene matches. Here the CDR3 reads CATMDRVTSGGLTDTQYF. CDR3 DNA sequence: TGCGCCACCATGGACAGGGTGACTAGCGGGGGATTAACAGATACGCAGTATTTT.

This rearrangement joins TRBV13 to TRBJ2-4, with no clear D. The DNA end lines up better with TRBJ2-7; the J call may be wrong. The CDR3 runs 15 residues. Germline V CDR1 and CDR2: PRHDT, FYEKMQ (reference sequence). CDR3 in amino acids: CASSFPGGTSYEQYF. The CDR3 DNA follows: TGTGCCAGCAGCTTTCCTGGCGGAACATCCTACGAGCAGTACTTC.

This clonotype was seen only once. The chain links TRBV4-1 to TRBJ2-5, with 10 bases identical to TRBD1. Germline CDR1 is MGHRA and CDR2 is YSYEKL. Trimming removed 5 bases from V and 2 bases from J; junction bases left unmatched: 8. The CDR3 has 16 amino acids. For the CDR3, the DNA is TGCGCCAGCAGCGTCTACCGGGACAGGGGTCAAGAGACCCAGTACTTC. The encoded protein is CASSVYRDRGQETQYF.

V and J are TRBV20-1 and TRBJ2-7; TRBD2 aligns across 13 bases. This CDR3 has 15 residues. The V gene's germline CDR1 is DFQATT and CDR2 SNEGSKA (reference sequence). The V segment lost 2 bases and the J segment 2 bases; nucleotides outside the gene matches: 3. The chain's CDR3 is CSARTLAGGPYEQYF. CDR3 DNA: TGCAGTGCTAGAACACTAGCGGGAGGGCCCTACGAGCAGTACTTC.

The chain has TRBV25-1 and TRBJ1-5; TRBD1 is a possible D gene (5 bases). This CDR3 is 14 amino acids long. With 8 bases removed from V and 7 bases from J, the gap between germline ends came to 18 bases. Germline assignment: CDR1 MGHDK and CDR2 SYGVNS. The CDR3 DNA follows: TGTGCCAGCTCCCGGGGACGGGACGGGCAGCCCCAGCATTTT. Protein product: CASSRGRDGQPQHF. Complete variable domain (other parts from reference TRBV25-1 and TRBJ1-5): EADIYQTPRYLVIGTGKKITLECSQTMGHDKMYWYQQDPGMELHLIHYSYGVNSTEKGDLSSESTVSRIRTEHFPLTLESARPSHTSQYLCASSRGRDGQPQHFGDGTRLSIL.

The chain recombines TRBV2 with TRBJ2-5; the match to TRBD2 covers 8 bases. V was pared by 4 bases and J by 0 bases, with 4 bases of the junction left unmatched. This CDR3 has 15 amino acids. The germline gives CDR1 SNHLY, CDR2 FYNNEI. CDR3 protein: CASSVPGGNQETQYF. In nucleotides, the CDR3 is TGTGCCAGCAGTGTGCCGGGGGGGAACCAAGAGACCCAGTACTTC.

The chain employs TRBV5-1 and TRBJ1-2, with D tentatively TRBD1 (6 bases). The CDR3 is made up of 13 amino acids. From germline, CDR1 is SGHRS and CDR2 YFSETQ. Trimming took 5 bases from V and 4 from J, leaving 12 bases between them. CDR3 bases: TGCGCCAGCAGTACAGGGCCCCCCTATGGCTACACCTTC. It yields the protein CASSTGPPYGYTF.

Notes on this clonotype: Compared with germline, one end of the junction differs, possibly owing to a read error. The chain links TRBV12-3 or TRBV12-4 to TRBJ1-2; D gene uncertain. The CDR3 consists of 15 residues. The CDR3 DNA reads TGTGCCTGCAGCCAGAGTCGGACGGCTAACTATGGCTACACCTTC. Amino acid sequence: CACSQSRTANYGYTF.

V gene TRBV5-1 combines with J gene TRBJ2-7; D uncertain. Trimming took 4 bases from V and 2 from J, leaving 13 bases between them. The germline gives CDR1 SGHRS, CDR2 YFSETQ. CDR3 size: 14 residues. In DNA form, the CDR3 reads TGCGCCAGCAGCGCCGGTAGCCGACCCTACGAGCAGTACTTC. Translated, it gives CASSAGSRPYEQYF.

The V and J genes are TRBV20-1 and TRBJ2-1; the match to TRBD1 covers 10 bases. Germline CDR1 is DFQATT and CDR2 is SNEGSKA (reference sequence). The length of the CDR3 is 14 residues. V shed 3 bases and J 7 bases; nucleotides not matched to a gene: 6. The CDR3 protein is CSASPGTGENEQFF. As DNA, the CDR3 is TGCAGTGCTAGCCCCGGGACAGGGGAGAATGAGCAGTTCTTC.

This clonotype was observed many times. V and J are TRBV29-1 and TRBJ2-5; TRBD2 aligns across 9 bases. The V gene end was trimmed by 5 bases and the J gene end by 4 bases; junction bases not matched to a gene: 8. The length of the CDR3 is 14 residues. CDR1 is SQVTM and CDR2 is ANQGSEA in the germline V gene. The CDR3 reads CSVYERGARETQYF. CDR3 in DNA: TGCAGCGTTTATGAGCGGGGGGCCCGAGAGACCCAGTACTTC.

The V and J genes are TRBV24-1 and TRBJ1-2, with TRBD1 matching over 7 bases. There are 16 residues in the CDR3. The V gene's germline CDR1 is KGHDR and CDR2 SFDVKD. The junction had 11 bases not matched to a gene; V was cut back by 4 bases and J by 4 bases. The CDR3 bases are TGTGCCACCAGTGACCCACGGACAGGACGGATCTATGGCTACACCTTC. It is translated as CATSDPRTGRIYGYTF.

This clonotype was detected only once. The V gene is TRBV6-6, the J gene TRBJ2-1, with D possibly matching TRBD1 (5 bases). Looked up from germline, CDR1 is MNHNY and CDR2 is SVGAGI (reference sequence). V shed 0 bases and J shed 4 bases, with 10 bases lying between them. This CDR3 comprises 15 residues. CDR3 nucleotides: TGTGCCAGCAGTTACTCGGAAAACAGGTACAATGAGCAGTTCTTC. Its protein product is CASSYSENRYNEQFF.

The sample holds a few counts of this clonotype. The chain uses TRBV15 and TRBJ2-1; 7 positions match TRBD2. This CDR3 has 13 residues. Per germline, CDR1 LNHNV and CDR2 YYDKDF (reference sequence). V lost 8 bases and J lost 0; bases outside the gene matches: 1. The CDR3 protein is CATGGGSYNEQFF. The CDR3 bases are TGTGCCACCGGGGGGGGCTCCTACAATGAGCAGTTCTTC.

Written as DNA, the CDR3 is TGTGCCAGCACCCTGGACAGCACGAACACCGGGGAGCTGTTTTTT. This sequence encodes CASTLDSTNTGELFF. The chain employs TRBV12-3 or TRBV12-4 and TRBJ2-2; weak D call: TRBD1 (6 bases). The ends were cut back, 7 bases at V and 0 bases at J, with 12 bases in the middle. The CDR3 runs 15 residues.

The chain recombines TRBV24-1 with TRBJ1-5, with D tentatively TRBD1 (6 bases). CDR1 KGHDR and CDR2 SFDVKD come from the germline V gene. V dropped 4 bases and J dropped 0 bases, with 9 bases sitting between them. The length of the CDR3 is 15 residues. The CDR3 loop reads CATSDPGDSNQPQHF. The CDR3 DNA reads TGTGCCACCAGTGACCCAGGGGATAGCAATCAGCCCCAGCATTTT.

The table lists this clonotype with a few counts. The chain recombines TRBV27 with TRBJ2-5, with D tentatively TRBD2 (6 bases). The V end was cut by 5 bases, the J end by 4 bases, with 14 bases between. The CDR3 consists of 14 residues. Germline V gene lookup returns CDR1 MNHEY and CDR2 SMNVEV (reference sequence). The CDR3 DNA reads TGTGCCAGCAGTACACCCTCCGGGGGAGAGACCCAGTACTTC. The encoded protein is CASSTPSGGETQYF.

This chain uses TRBV28 with TRBJ2-7; no clear D gene. CDR3 length: 14 residues. Between the trimmed V and J ends, which lost 4 bases and 3 bases, there was a span of 13 bases. Per the germline V gene, CDR1 is MDHEN and CDR2 is SYDVKM. The CDR3 coding sequence is TGTGCCAGCAGTTCCGCGGCACCTTACTACGAGCAGTACTTC. Translating it yields CASSSAAPYYEQYF.

The gene calls are TRBV9 and TRBJ1-4; D is possibly TRBD1 (6 bases). CDR3 length: 15 amino acids. V was clipped by 2 bases and J by 3 bases, with 11 bases between them. Germline V gives CDR1 SGDLS, CDR2 YYNGEE. The CDR3 coding sequence is TGTGCCAGCAGCGTGGGGGGGCAGGCTAATGAAAAACTGTTTTTT. Its translation: CASSVGGQANEKLFF.

At least ten counts were recorded for this clonotype. CDR3 residues: CSASSVEASQETQYF. For the CDR3, the DNA is TGCAGTGCTAGTTCCGTGGAGGCGTCCCAAGAGACCCAGTACTTC. The chain is built from TRBV20-1 and TRBJ2-5, with D perhaps TRBD2 (5 bases). The CDR3 is 15 amino acids. V lost 3 bases, J lost 1 base, and 15 bases lay in between. Looked up from germline, CDR1 is DFQATT and CDR2 is SNEGSKA (reference sequence).

The sample holds many counts of this clonotype. The V gene is TRBV7-2, the J gene TRBJ1-2; 10 positions match TRBD1. The germline V gene has CDR1 SGHTA and CDR2 FQGNSA. CDR3 size: 14 residues. V shed 5 bases, J shed 8 bases, and the junction held 8 bases outside the gene matches. The CDR3, as DNA: TGTGCCAGCAGCCCGGGGGGGACAGGGGTAGGCTACACCTTC. Translation: CASSPGGTGVGYTF. The variable domain in full, completed from reference TRBV7-2 and TRBJ1-2, reads GAGVSQSPSNKVTEKGKDVELRCDPISGHTALYWYRQSLGQGLEFLIYFQGNSAPDKSGLPSDRFSAERTGGSVSTLTIQRTQQEDSAVYLCASSPGGTGVGYTFGSGTRLTVV.

Comments on this clonotype: A much larger clone sits a single nucleotide away, making a read error possible. This chain joins TRBV12-3 or TRBV12-4 and TRBJ2-1; tentatively, D is TRBD2 (6 bases). This CDR3 has 13 residues. CDR3 residues: CASGLAGRGEQFF. The DNA of the CDR3 is TGTGCCAGCGGTTTGGCGGGAAGGGGTGAGCAGTTCTTC.

This clonotype was observed a handful of times. The chain has TRBV4-1 and TRBJ1-1, with D maybe TRBD1 (6 bases). Germline CDR1 MGHRA, CDR2 YSYEKL. V dropped 4 bases and J dropped 1 base, with 13 bases sitting between them. This CDR3 has 15 amino acids. CDR3 in amino acids: CASSLTWGQNTEAFF. In DNA, the CDR3 is TGCGCCAGCAGCCTCACCTGGGGACAGAACACTGAAGCTTTCTTT.

The rearrangement links TRBV3-1 to TRBJ2-1; D is perhaps TRBD2 (6 bases). There are 14 residues in the CDR3. CDR1 LGHDT and CDR2 YNNKEL come from the germline V gene (reference sequence). V was cut by 0 bases and J by 10 bases, with 13 bases left in between. Here the CDR3 DNA reads TGTGCCAGCAGCCAAGATAGGGACTCCCTGGAGCAGTTCTTC. It is translated as CASSQDRDSLEQFF.

The rearrangement links TRBV27 to TRBJ1-1; perhaps TRBD1 as D (5 bases). Trimming pared 3 bases from V and 5 bases from J, leaving 13 bases between. This CDR3 is built from 14 residues. Germline values: CDR1 MNHEY, CDR2 SMNVEV (reference sequence). The CDR3 is CASSFLQGKTEAFF. In DNA form, the CDR3 reads TGTGCCAGCAGTTTTCTGCAGGGAAAGACTGAAGCTTTCTTT.

Details on this clonotype: A read error may account for a junction end that differs from germline. This chain links TRBV7-6 with TRBJ2-5; 12 bases are a match to TRBD2. The germline V gene encodes CDR1 SGHVS and CDR2 FNYEAQ. The CDR3 length is 16 residues. CDR3 sequence (DNA): TGTGCCGGCAGCTTCCAAACTAGCGGGGGGTTTGAGACCCAGTACTTC. Translation gives CAGSFQTSGGFETQYF.

The chain uses TRBV20-1 and TRBJ2-5, with a possible D match to TRBD2 (6 bases). Germline CDR1 reads DFQATT; CDR2 reads SNEGSKA (reference sequence). Trimming took 4 bases from V and 5 from J, leaving 14 bases between them. The CDR3 sequence is 13 residues long. The CDR3 nucleotides are TGCAGTGCTAAAGGGGACTCACGGGAGACCCAGTACTTC. This encodes CSAKGDSRETQYF.

This clonotype has more than one count but fewer than ten. V usage is TRBV4-1 and J usage is TRBJ2-1; 12 bases align to TRBD2. The germline CDR1 and CDR2 sequences are MGHRA and YSYEKL. The junction had 3 bases not matched to a gene; V was cut back by 2 bases and J by 4 bases. The CDR3 extends over 16 amino acids. CDR3 residues: CASSQPGTSGYNEQFF. In DNA form, the CDR3 reads TGCGCCAGCAGCCAACCCGGGACTAGCGGGTACAATGAGCAGTTCTTC.

The rearrangement joins TRBV15 to TRBJ2-7, with 8 nucleotides matching TRBD1. V was pared by 1 base and J by 1 base, with 3 bases of the junction left unmatched. The CDR3 length is 15 residues. Germline V lookup: CDR1 LNHNV, CDR2 YYDKDF (reference sequence). The CDR3 bases are TGTGCCACCAGCAGAGCGGGACAGGTGTCCTACGAGCAGTACTTC. Translation gives CATSRAGQVSYEQYF.

This clonotype was counted between two and nine times. J is TRBJ1-1 and V is TRBV9, with a weak D call TRBD1 (5 bases). There are 15 residues in the CDR3. Trimming shortened V by 2 bases and J by 1 base, and 12 bases separated the two germline ends. The V gene's germline CDR1 is SGDLS and CDR2 YYNGEE. CDR3 loop: CASSVGTVKNTEAFF. CDR3 nucleotide sequence: TGTGCCAGCAGCGTCGGGACGGTGAAGAACACTGAAGCTTTCTTT.

This clonotype was counted a few times. The rearrangement uses TRBV11-2 and TRBJ2-3; 13 bases are shared with TRBD2. The germline V gene encodes CDR1 SGHAT and CDR2 FQNNGV. With 6 bases clipped from V and 2 bases from J, the junction kept 5 bases outside the gene matches. The CDR3 runs to 16 residues. CDR3 loop: CASRRLAGGLTDTQYF. The CDR3 DNA sequence: TGTGCCAGCAGGAGACTAGCGGGGGGCCTCACAGATACGCAGTATTTT.

The rearrangement links TRBV15 to TRBJ2-7; tentative D call: TRBD1 (7 bases). The CDR3 has 16 residues. V lost 3 bases, J lost 1 base, and 16 bases lay in between. The germline V gene encodes CDR1 LNHNV and CDR2 YYDKDF (reference sequence). The CDR3, as DNA: TGTGCCACCAGCAGGGGGGGAACAGGGGTGTCCTACGAGCAGTACTTC. Translation gives CATSRGGTGVSYEQYF.